The entry below describes one T cell receptor beta chain. This clonotype was recorded many times. Its antigen target is currently unknown. No much larger clonotype is one base removed from it; base qualities were not supplied. The data originate from a study of T cell repertoires in cytomegalovirus infection (dated by TCRdb to about 2019). Context from the whole study: The HLA type of each donor mattered for the analysis, because public TCR beta signatures pointed to carriage of CMV infection along with the matching HLA type.

The investigation overall reported the following: The ex vivo response was dominated by HLA-C-restricted CMV-specific TCR beta clonotypes, and the single most frequent clonotype in two of eight donors was supplied by these HLA-C-restricted clonotypes. In both this cohort and an independent roughly 350-donor cohort, the cumulative frequency of public TCR beta family members distinguished carriers of CMV infection plus the relevant HLA type.

TCRdb shows the sequencer as Illumina HiSeq 1500. TCRdb's own reprocessing of the public reads used fastp at Q25 and MiXCR and kept productive beta chains. All rows with the same CDR3 protein become a single entry with the most common DNA and genes. Present in this sample are 200,000 to 250,000 distinct CDR3 sequences, 6% to 8% of which were seen just once. Clones ranked in the top ten supply around 6.5% of the sample. Reading the germline V gene (reference sequence) gives CDR1 LNHNV and CDR2 YYDKDF. The germline ends are 6 bases apart after V is trimmed by 1 base and J by 6 bases. Spanning cysteine to phenylalanine, the CDR3 consists of 12 amino acids. Only the CDR3 portion is preserved as DNA: 36 bases, with reading frame beginning at the first base.

The specimen sequenced was PBMCs. Here the chain combines TRBV15 and TRBJ1-2, with TRBD1 perhaps the D gene, on 5 matching bases. The clonotype was recovered from a human donor in good health (CMV status not recorded). Some clones in this sample may be carry-over from other donors' samples. CDR3 protein: CATSRGDDGYTF. The DNA sequence is as follows: TGTGCCACCAGCAGAGGGGACGATGGCTACACCTTC.